Sequencing of this T cell receptor (beta chain) was carried out in a study of cytomegalovirus exposure and HLA in healthy donors. This CDR3 comprises 14 residues. Germline loops: CDR1 SGHTS, CDR2 YDEGEE. J was trimmed by 5 bases and V by 3 bases; bases with no gene match: 4. PCR used 60 Vbeta primers and 13 Jbeta primers. Sequencing used immunoSEQ multiplex PCR; TCRdb keeps in-frame clones, though not all of them. The sample gives about 170,000 clones, around 73% of which show up once; under 7% is in the top ten. This clone occurred once. The chain links TRBV5-8 to TRBJ2-2; 7 positions match TRBD1. Sequenced material: PBMCs. The origin of this receptor is a woman younger than 30 in good health and CMV-seropositive. In DNA, the CDR3 is TGTGCCAGCAGCTCCAGGGGGTGGACCGGGGAGCTGTTTTTT. Its translation: CASSSRGWTGELFF.